The entry that follows covers one T cell receptor beta chain sequence. Its antigen is unknown. The sample is drawn from a study of cytomegalovirus exposure and HLA in healthy donors (dated by TCRdb to 2016 to 2017). Background for the entire study: In an earlier analysis of approximately 500 of the donors, approximately 260 Gb of sequence data and about 110 million unique TCR beta sequences from roughly 190 million T cells were reported. An early release that covered 500 to 800 HLA-typed donors contained approximately 300 gigabases of sequencing data and tens of millions of unique TCR sequences. Of the approximately 400 genotyped donors, roughly 76% were placed in the genetic ancestry cluster associated with self-reported Caucasian donors. The aim of the study was to test whether cataloging public T cell receptors could identify signatures of past pathogen exposure. The study used immunosequencing to profile the T cell repertoires of several hundred subjects and linked those repertoires to cytomegalovirus serostatus. In addition to the first cohort of 666 subjects, a separate validation cohort of around 110 different subjects was used. High-throughput TCR immunosequencing, statistical association of individual TCRs with disease status, and machine learning were combined to predict cytomegalovirus infection status. A later analysis re-analyzed previously published TCR beta repertoires from roughly 600 donors and added high-resolution HLA genotyping to study TCR occurrence patterns. In the later analysis, no new phenotypic data were used to find candidate immune exposures; instead, reliance was placed on TCR beta sequences and their occurrence across donors. An earlier analysis of several hundred of the donors applied high-throughput TCR beta sequencing to assess whether each TCR beta V gene segment acted as functional or pseudogenic. Donor age, sex, ethnicity and CMV serostatus were compiled together with the repertoire data. Genome-wide SNP genotypes for about 65% of the roughly 670 donors were used in a later genetic analysis, which treated that subset as a discovery cohort. Every discovery cohort repertoire had been produced on one sequencing platform. HLA typing covered class I and class II loci at four-digit resolution. The number of typed donors differed by locus: roughly 629-640 for A, B, C, DRB1 and DQB1; 522 for DQA1; 606 for DPA1; and around 450 for DPB1. Four to six DR-DQ haplotypes were handled as single units for association and clustering, since linkage in the cohort was strong. Among some 400 genotyped donors of the cohort, an average of 235,054 unique TCR beta nucleotide sequences were sequenced per donor, about a sixth of them non-productive.

What the work shows at the level of the full study, not this receptor alone: The presence/absence analyses assumed that sequencing depth was roughly uniform across donors, and that assumption may not be true. At a false discovery rate of 0.05, a later analysis linked around 17,000 TCR beta sequences to specific HLA alleles. The 87-base-pair reads could not distinguish some IMGT-functional V segments, including TRBV6-2 and TRBV6-3, so those segments were excluded. In a later analysis, the rate of TCR association differed among HLA loci, with DRB1 alleles having the most associated TCRs and HLA-C alleles having the fewest. The authors suggested that the approach could potentially be generalized to other disease states and immunological phenotypes. The classifier was reported to diagnose cytomegalovirus status with high specificity and sensitivity in both the original and validation cohorts. Linkage disequilibrium might explain the correlated functional status among segregating V segments, but an unknown experimental factor could not be ruled out. The only immune exposure information available for the cohort was CMV serostatus. Most TCR sequences were seen in very few donors, while some public TCRs were found in many individuals. In an earlier analysis of some 500 of the donors, most TCR beta V segments appeared in productive rearrangements about 87% or about 30% of the time, broadly matching IMGT annotations. In vitro tests confirmed that a few of the cytomegalovirus-associated TCR beta chains recognize cytomegalovirus antigens. Because HLA typing was unavailable for some donors at each locus, only the typed subset was used in association tests. A total of 150 to 200 TCR beta chains were listed by the study as associated with cytomegalovirus. This cohort had only TCR beta chains sequenced, and the lack of alpha or paired-chain data limited which features could be detected. A further reported finding was that TCR beta sequences accurately predicted the HLA-A and HLA-B alleles for most subjects in the first cohort. Because counts were too low, approximately 18 rarely observed V segments, including chromosome 9 orphons, were excluded from the earlier analysis of under 650 of the donors. A cluster of highly shared sequence variants was judged likely to represent a technical artifact of the sequencing pipeline. Strong co-occurrence of HLA alleles, especially DR and DQ, made assigning TCR associations to individual alleles difficult. A later analysis found that HLA-associated TCR beta chains were more clonally expanded and had lower generation probabilities than equally common non-associated chains. In a later genetic analysis, a missense DCLRE1C variant was associated with V-gene and J-gene trimming of TCR beta chains, and the association was replicated in an independent cohort. In a later genetic analysis, fewer N-insertions in productive TCRs were reported among donors in an Asian-associated ancestry cluster than the roughly 700-donor mean. In a later analysis, several top co-occurrence clusters were reported to appear linked to parvovirus B19, influenza, CMV and Epstein-Barr virus. In a later analysis, most CMV-associated TCR beta chains were found to appear HLA-restricted, with HLA associations seemingly driven largely by CMV exposure.

The cohort was made up of roughly 670 healthy bone marrow donors. At the time of sampling, every cohort member was nominally healthy, though immune exposures that went unrecorded were likely present. The donor was CMV seronegative and was included in the group of about 400 seronegative cohort members. Every donor gave a peripheral blood sample, and the peripheral blood mononuclear cells from that sample were used for TCR beta sequencing. The Qiagen DNeasy Blood Extraction Kit was used to extract genomic DNA from the blood cell samples. The CDR3, cysteine through phenylalanine, is 18 amino acids long. Here the CDR3 DNA is all that survives: 54 bases in frame from base 1. V has 1 base trimmed and J has 1 base trimmed; junction bases matching no gene number 7. CDR1 and CDR2 were assigned from the germline V gene (reference sequence) as SSHAT and FNYEAQ. The library was generated by the immunoSEQ multiplex PCR assay. For the multiplex PCR, a mixture combining 60 forward primers for TCR Vbeta segments and 13 reverse primers for TCR Jbeta segments was used. The CDR3 region of rearranged TCR beta genes was amplified from genomic DNA with a multiplex PCR assay. The amplified TCR beta libraries were sequenced on the Illumina HiSeq System as 87-base-pair reads. In the authors' own workflow: Across the 500 to 750 repertoires, a later analysis counted roughly 77 million unique TCR beta chains, 8.5 million to 12 million of which were shared by at least two donors. To remove PCR and sequencing errors, raw reads were error-corrected and collapsed into unique sequences using a nearest-neighbor algorithm that merged closely related sequences. Alignment of CDR3 sequences to IMGT reference sequences was used to assign V, D and J gene segments. For a sequence to be retained, a match of at least six nucleotides was required to both a V gene segment and a J gene segment. Rearrangements were classified as productive when the CDR3 lacked stop codons and remained in frame with V and J, and all other rearrangements were classified as non-productive. Following IMGT convention, CDR3 was defined as the stretch from the second conserved V-encoded cysteine up to the conserved J-encoded phenylalanine. Sequences without an unambiguous match to a single V gene segment were excluded from the earlier analysis of 450 to 750 of the donors. In an earlier analysis of 450 to 700 of the donors, V segments were called functional above 56.7% productive rearrangements and were called segregating when the between-donor standard deviation exceeded 5%. A statistical classification framework was developed to diagnose cytomegalovirus status using the catalog of TCR beta chain sequences. A later analysis assigned V and J genes by comparing TCR nucleotide sequences with IMGT/GENE-DB human TR gene sequences. Using the TCRdist pipeline, a later analysis assigned CDR3 sequences along with most-parsimonious VDJ recombination scenarios. A later analysis defined each TCR beta chain by its CDR3 amino acid sequence plus V-gene family, and excluded reads lacking a unique V-gene family. A later analysis removed several hundred highly shared, low-generation-probability nucleotide sequences to deal with suspected cross-contamination and a sequencing artifact. A later analysis calculated a clonal expansion index for each public chain from normalized within-repertoire ranks of inferred template counts. Generation probabilities in a later analysis came from a VDJ recombination model fitted to out-of-frame rearrangements, and those results were checked against IGoR. A later analysis scored TCR-TCR, TCR-HLA and TCR-CMV co-occurrence with hypergeometric tests, applying a repertoire-size bias correction to TCR pairs. A later analysis estimated false discovery rates by permuting HLA or CMV assignments 20 times. A later analysis grouped co-occurring TCRs with DBSCAN, adding TCRdist sequence similarity when clustering within HLA-allele-positive subsets. Co-occurrence clustering excluded repertoires with fewer than 30,000 or more than 120,000 public chains, plus five with anomalous nucleotide sharing. TCRdb mirrors the immuneACCESS table, restricted to in-frame sequences. Some clones are absent from its copies; in checked studies, under half trace to an unresolved V gene, and the reason for the others is unknown. V and J calls and clone size are those listed in that table; D and trimming were worked out from the DNA. The table for this sample shows more than 110,000 clones. Approximately 2.6% of the sample is held by the ten biggest clonotypes.

The material sequenced was PBMCs. In this chain, TRBV7-7 is recombined with TRBJ2-5; the central 12 bases match TRBD2. The TCR was taken from a man between 40 and 49 years old in good health and CMV-seronegative. The sequenced DNA: TGTGCCAGCAGCTTAGGAATACTAGCGGGGGGTTTCCAAGAGACCCAGTACTTC. The resulting protein is CASSLGILAGGFQETQYF.